This is a list of T cell receptor beta chains from one sample in a study of T cells after posttransplantation cyclophosphamide. Clones were read by immunoSEQ multiplex PCR, and TCRdb kept only the in-frame ones, dropping some. The sample lists some 13,000 clones; about four fifths were seen once. Sequencing input: memory CD4+ T cells sorted from PBMCs. These receptors were taken from a man in his fifties in good health, CMV-negative, and a related stem cell transplant donor. Both conserved end residues are part of each CDR3. The D gene is left open where the match is weak. Some rows have no size entry. The others give once, few or many, or a class for an expanded clone.

j_gene: TRBJ2-7
len: 14
v_gene: TRBV6-5
d_gene: .
abundance: few
CDR3nt: TGTGCCAGCACCGAAGGGGCACCCTGGAACGAGCAGTACTTC
CDR3aa: CASTEGAPWNEQYF

j_gene: TRBJ1-2
len: 14
v_gene: TRBV4-1
d_gene: TRBD1
abundance: .
CDR3nt: TGCGCCAGCAGCCTGGGGGGACAGGGAGCATGGAACACCTTC
CDR3aa: CASSLGGQGAWNTF

j_gene: TRBJ2-5
len: 14
v_gene: TRBV5-1
d_gene: .
abundance: .
CDR3nt: TGCGCCAGCAGCTTGTATCAGTCCCAAGAGACCCAGTACTTC
CDR3aa: CASSLYQSQETQYF

j_gene: TRBJ2-6
len: 15
v_gene: TRBV11-3
d_gene: .
abundance: .
CDR3nt: TGTGCCAGCAGCCCTGGGACTTATGGGGCCAACGTCCTGACTTTC
CDR3aa: CASSPGTYGANVLTF

j_gene: TRBJ1-6
len: 15
v_gene: TRBV4-2
d_gene: .
abundance: .
CDR3nt: TGTGCCAGCAGCCAGCCCCAGGGGTTTAACTCACCCCTCCACTTT
CDR3aa: CASSQPQGFNSPLHF

j_gene: TRBJ2-7
len: 13
v_gene: TRBV6-5
d_gene: TRBD2
abundance: once
CDR3nt: TGTGCCAGCAGTTACTCGGGAGGGAACGAGCAGTACTTC
CDR3aa: CASSYSGGNEQYF

j_gene: TRBJ2-2
len: 16
v_gene: TRBV10-1
d_gene: TRBD1
abundance: .
CDR3nt: TGCGCCACCGCGACAGGGGGGAATTCGAACACCGGGGAGCTGTTTTTT
CDR3aa: CATATGGNSNTGELFF

j_gene: TRBJ2-7
len: 14
v_gene: TRBV5-6
d_gene: TRBD1
abundance: .
CDR3nt: TGTGCCAGCAGCTGGCGGACAGGGCCCTACGAGCAGTACTTC
CDR3aa: CASSWRTGPYEQYF

j_gene: TRBJ2-5
len: 13
v_gene: TRBV5-1
d_gene: .
abundance: .
CDR3nt: TGCGCCAGCAGCCGGATCAGCGGGGAGACCCAGTACTTC
CDR3aa: CASSRISGETQYF

j_gene: TRBJ2-3
len: 17
v_gene: TRBV19
d_gene: .
abundance: .
CDR3nt: TGTGCCAGTAAACTTCCCGGTTCTCCTAGGGGTTCCTATACGCAGTATTTT
CDR3aa: CASKLPGSPRGSYTQYF

j_gene: TRBJ2-3
len: 18
v_gene: TRBV11-1
d_gene: TRBD2
abundance: .
CDR3nt: TGTGCCAGCAGCTTAATAGCGGGGGGACTTCTAGACACAGATACGCAGTATTTT
CDR3aa: CASSLIAGGLLDTDTQYF

j_gene: TRBJ2-1
len: 16
v_gene: TRBV7-9
d_gene: TRBD1
abundance: .
CDR3nt: TGTGCCAGCAGCTTAAGGGGGCAGGCGCTTTACAATGAGCAGTTCTTC
CDR3aa: CASSLRGQALYNEQFF

j_gene: TRBJ2-7
len: 15
v_gene: TRBV6-5
d_gene: TRBD2
abundance: .
CDR3nt: TGTGCCAGCAGACGCCGGACTAGCGAGTCCTACGAGCAGTACTTC
CDR3aa: CASRRRTSESYEQYF

j_gene: TRBJ2-1
len: 16
v_gene: TRBV11-3
d_gene: TRBD2
abundance: .
CDR3nt: TGTGCCAGCAGCTTAGGCGCGAGCGGGAGCAGCAATGAGCAGTTCTTC
CDR3aa: CASSLGASGSSNEQFF

j_gene: TRBJ2-3
len: 14
v_gene: TRBV2
d_gene: TRBD2
abundance: .
CDR3nt: TGTGCCAGCCGAAGGCTAGCGGGGGGGGCTACGCAGTATTTT
CDR3aa: CASRRLAGGATQYF

j_gene: TRBJ2-2
len: 14
v_gene: TRBV7-2
d_gene: .
abundance: .
CDR3nt: TGTGCCAGCAGCTCCCTATCTAACACCGGGGAGCTGTTTTTT
CDR3aa: CASSSLSNTGELFF

j_gene: TRBJ2-4
len: 16
v_gene: TRBV4-1
d_gene: .
abundance: few
CDR3nt: TGCGCCAGCAGCCAAGGACCACCCAGGGCCAAAAACATTCAGTACTTC
CDR3aa: CASSQGPPRAKNIQYF

j_gene: TRBJ1-2
len: 11
v_gene: TRBV20-1
d_gene: TRBD1
abundance: .
CDR3nt: TGCAGTGCCTCGGGACAGGGGATGAGGACCTTC
CDR3aa: CSASGQGMRTF

j_gene: TRBJ2-5
len: 15
v_gene: TRBV11-2
d_gene: TRBD2
abundance: once
CDR3nt: TGTGCCAGCAGCTTCCCCGGCGGGGGGGCAGAGACCCAGTACTTC
CDR3aa: CASSFPGGGAETQYF

j_gene: TRBJ2-6
len: 13
v_gene: TRBV19
d_gene: TRBD1
abundance: .
CDR3nt: TGTGCCAGTAGGGGGGACAGATTCAACGTCCTGACTTTC
CDR3aa: CASRGDRFNVLTF

j_gene: TRBJ1-4
len: 14
v_gene: TRBV7-8
d_gene: .
abundance: .
CDR3nt: TGTGCCAGCAGCCCTAGGTCCAGAGCTGAAAAACTGTTTTTT
CDR3aa: CASSPRSRAEKLFF

j_gene: TRBJ2-7
len: 18
v_gene: TRBV7-6
d_gene: .
abundance: .
CDR3nt: TGTGCCAGCAGCTTAGAGTTCCCGATGAGAGGGAAGGTTTACGAGCAGTACTTC
CDR3aa: CASSLEFPMRGKVYEQYF

j_gene: TRBJ1-5
len: 17
v_gene: TRBV7-2
d_gene: TRBD1
abundance: .
CDR3nt: TGTGCCAGCAGCTTAGCGTCAGGGGGGCAAGGCAATCAGCCCCAGCATTTT
CDR3aa: CASSLASGGQGNQPQHF

j_gene: TRBJ2-3
len: 14
v_gene: TRBV27
d_gene: .
abundance: few
CDR3nt: TGTGCCAGCAAACGGGGAACTTACACAGATACGCAGTATTTT
CDR3aa: CASKRGTYTDTQYF

j_gene: TRBJ2-2
len: 14
v_gene: TRBV6-5
d_gene: TRBD2
abundance: .
CDR3nt: TGTGCCAGCAGGCCTCCAGCGGGGACCGGGGAGCTGTTTTTT
CDR3aa: CASRPPAGTGELFF

j_gene: TRBJ1-2
len: 14
v_gene: TRBV6-5
d_gene: .
abundance: .
CDR3nt: TGTGCCAGCAGTTTTGGACAGTCTAACTATGGCTACACCTTC
CDR3aa: CASSFGQSNYGYTF

j_gene: TRBJ2-7
len: 14
v_gene: TRBV6-7
d_gene: TRBD1
abundance: .
CDR3nt: TGTGCCAGCAGCCGAAGGGACAGCTCCTACGAGCAGTACTTC
CDR3aa: CASSRRDSSYEQYF

j_gene: TRBJ2-7
len: 14
v_gene: TRBV19
d_gene: .
abundance: .
CDR3nt: TGTGCCAGTAGTATCGGGAACCCTTTCTACGAGCAGTACTTC
CDR3aa: CASSIGNPFYEQYF

j_gene: TRBJ1-5
len: 13
v_gene: TRBV2
d_gene: .
abundance: .
CDR3nt: TGTGCCAGCAAGAGGGATAGCAATCAGCCCCAGCATTTT
CDR3aa: CASKRDSNQPQHF

j_gene: TRBJ2-3
len: 15
v_gene: TRBV9
d_gene: TRBD1
abundance: .
CDR3nt: TGTGCCAGCAGCGTCGGGACAGCTCCGACAGATACGCAGTATTTT
CDR3aa: CASSVGTAPTDTQYF

j_gene: TRBJ2-1
len: 15
v_gene: TRBV9
d_gene: TRBD2
abundance: .
CDR3nt: TGTGCCAGCAGCGCGGGGGGGAGGGTCCACAATGAGCAGTTCTTC
CDR3aa: CASSAGGRVHNEQFF

j_gene: TRBJ1-2
len: 15
v_gene: TRBV7-9
d_gene: .
abundance: .
CDR3nt: TGTGCCAGCAGCCTTTCAGCCGGGGGTGGCTATGGCTACACCTTC
CDR3aa: CASSLSAGGGYGYTF

j_gene: TRBJ2-3
len: 16
v_gene: TRBV2
d_gene: TRBD1
abundance: .
CDR3nt: TGTGCCAGCACCCTTTCCGCAGGGGGAAGGACAGATACGCAGTATTTT
CDR3aa: CASTLSAGGRTDTQYF

j_gene: TRBJ2-2
len: 14
v_gene: TRBV9
d_gene: .
abundance: .
CDR3nt: TGTGCCAGCAGCGTATCTAGGATCCCCGGGGAGCTGTTTTTT
CDR3aa: CASSVSRIPGELFF

j_gene: TRBJ1-2
len: 17
v_gene: TRBV19
d_gene: TRBD1
abundance: .
CDR3nt: TGTGCCAGTAGTATAGGCTCCGGGACAGGGGGCTTCTATGGCTACACCTTC
CDR3aa: CASSIGSGTGGFYGYTF

j_gene: TRBJ2-1
len: 14
v_gene: TRBV11-3
d_gene: .
abundance: few
CDR3nt: TGTGCCAGCAGCTTAACCAGCGGCTACAATGAGCAGTTCTTC
CDR3aa: CASSLTSGYNEQFF

j_gene: TRBJ1-1
len: 13
v_gene: TRBV30
d_gene: .
abundance: .
CDR3nt: TGTGCCTGGAGGGAGGGTGCCTACACTGAAGCTTTCTTT
CDR3aa: CAWREGAYTEAFF

j_gene: TRBJ2-5
len: 14
v_gene: TRBV7-2
d_gene: TRBD2
abundance: .
CDR3nt: TGTGCCAGCAGCTTTGGCGGGGGGGCGGGGACCCAGTACTTC
CDR3aa: CASSFGGGAGTQYF

j_gene: TRBJ2-3
len: 15
v_gene: TRBV6-6
d_gene: .
abundance: .
CDR3nt: TGTGCCAGCAGGTTATCAGCGGTCGGCACAGATACGCAGTATTTT
CDR3aa: CASRLSAVGTDTQYF

j_gene: TRBJ2-1
len: 15
v_gene: TRBV5-1
d_gene: TRBD2
abundance: .
CDR3nt: TGCGCCAGCAGCTTGGTACTAGCGGGCTCGGATGAGCAGTTCTTC
CDR3aa: CASSLVLAGSDEQFF

j_gene: TRBJ1-6
len: 16
v_gene: TRBV27
d_gene: TRBD1
abundance: .
CDR3nt: TGTGCCAGCAGTTCGGACAGGGTCCGTGAGGATTCACCCCTCCACTTT
CDR3aa: CASSSDRVREDSPLHF

j_gene: TRBJ1-1
len: 14
v_gene: TRBV5-1
d_gene: .
abundance: .
CDR3nt: TGCGCCAGCACTCCATCCAGGGGACCCACTGAAGCTTTCTTT
CDR3aa: CASTPSRGPTEAFF

j_gene: TRBJ1-4
len: 14
v_gene: TRBV19
d_gene: .
abundance: .
CDR3nt: TGTGCCAGTAACCCAGGGGTCGAGGGAAGGAAAACTGTTTTT
CDR3aa: CASNPGVEGRKTVF

j_gene: TRBJ1-5
len: 15
v_gene: TRBV27
d_gene: TRBD1
abundance: .
CDR3nt: TGTGCCAGCAGTCCCCGACAGGGGAGCAATCAGCCCCAGCATTTT
CDR3aa: CASSPRQGSNQPQHF

j_gene: TRBJ1-5
len: 15
v_gene: TRBV2
d_gene: TRBD1
abundance: .
CDR3nt: TGTGCCAGCAGTACGGACAGGGGAGTTGGTCAGCCCCAGCATTTT
CDR3aa: CASSTDRGVGQPQHF

j_gene: TRBJ2-6
len: 16
v_gene: TRBV2
d_gene: .
abundance: .
CDR3nt: TGTGCCAGCATTGAGGGGCTGACCCCCGGGGCCAACGTCCTGACTTTC
CDR3aa: CASIEGLTPGANVLTF

j_gene: TRBJ2-1
len: 13
v_gene: TRBV12-5
d_gene: .
abundance: .
CDR3nt: TGTGCTAGTGGTTTGGTACAGGTGGGTGAGCAGTTCTTC
CDR3aa: CASGLVQVGEQFF

j_gene: TRBJ1-1
len: 15
v_gene: TRBV5-8
d_gene: .
abundance: .
CDR3nt: TGTGCCAGCAGCTTGGTGGTCGGGGTTCGGACTGAAGCTTTCTTT
CDR3aa: CASSLVVGVRTEAFF

j_gene: TRBJ1-2
len: 17
v_gene: TRBV13
d_gene: .
abundance: .
CDR3nt: TGTGCCAGCAGCCCCGGGGGAACGAGACGCCTCCACTATGGCTACACCTTC
CDR3aa: CASSPGGTRRLHYGYTF